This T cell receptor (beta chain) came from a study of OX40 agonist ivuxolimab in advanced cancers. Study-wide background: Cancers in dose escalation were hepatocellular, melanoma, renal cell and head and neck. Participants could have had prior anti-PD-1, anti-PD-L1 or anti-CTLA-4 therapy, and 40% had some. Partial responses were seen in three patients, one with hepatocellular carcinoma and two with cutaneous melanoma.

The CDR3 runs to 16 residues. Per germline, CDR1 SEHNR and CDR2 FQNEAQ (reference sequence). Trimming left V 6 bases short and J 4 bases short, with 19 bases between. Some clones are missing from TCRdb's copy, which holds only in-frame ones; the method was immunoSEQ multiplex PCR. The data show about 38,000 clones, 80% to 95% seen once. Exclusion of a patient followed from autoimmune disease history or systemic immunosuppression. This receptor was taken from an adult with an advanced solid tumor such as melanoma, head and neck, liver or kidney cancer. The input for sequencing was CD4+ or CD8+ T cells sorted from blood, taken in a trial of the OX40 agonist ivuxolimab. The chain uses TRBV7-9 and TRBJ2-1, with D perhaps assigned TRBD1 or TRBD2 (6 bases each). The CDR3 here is CASSFSGGASYNEQFF. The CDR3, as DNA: TGTGCCAGCAGTTTTTCCGGGGGCGCCTCTTACAATGAGCAGTTCTTC.